These T cell receptor beta chains were read from a single sample in a study of blood T cell repertoires in COVID-19. TCRdb's table, derived via immunoSEQ multiplex PCR, lists solely in-frame clones and lacks some. The table includes around 160,000 clones, around 82% detected once. The sample consisted of peripheral blood. Source of these receptors: a man between 60 and 75 years old with active or convalescent COVID-19. Each CDR3 is given without its conserved first and last residue. Each record gives: D gene, CDR3 length, V gene, CDR3 protein. A D gene is named only where the DNA matches it firmly.

-,11,TRBV7-2,ATSEIHPGEQY
TRBD1,13,TRBV7-2,ASSSRQGLADTQY
TRBD1,14,TRBV27,ASSSRLQGAYTEAF
-,12,TRBV2,ASSRRGRGEKLF
TRBD1,11,TRBV19,ASSFGTAYEQY
TRBD2,12,TRBV6-5,ASRVSGTTDTQY
-,9,TRBV10-3,AVRGNNEQF
TRBD2,16,TRBV2,ASSLGLAPLLSSYEQY
-,12,TRBV7-9,ASSSRMGRETQY
-,11,TRBV7-9,ASSLGGGTEAF
-,11,TRBV30,AWKVTGGETQY
-,12,TRBV5-6,ASSLQGLYNEQF
TRBD2,13,TRBV6-6,ASSYRASGYNEQF
-,15,TRBV4-1,ASSQTTFDSKRYGYT
TRBD1,11,TRBV5-1,ASSLGPGGEAF
-,13,TRBV28,ASSLPGGGRETQY
TRBD1,11,TRBV11-3,ASSQGQGYEQF
TRBD1,12,TRBV12-5,ASGFTGEDTEAF
-,12,TRBV5-1,ASSLGARTDTQY
-,11,TRBV6-5,ASSLRYTGELF
TRBD1,16,TRBV4-1,ASSQEEPGTGTSYEQY
-,11,TRBV19,ASSILVNTEAF
-,12,TRBV5-5,ASSSYPGLQPQH
TRBD1,11,TRBV4-1,ASSQDRGREQY
-,10,TRBV30,AWMRLGNEQF
TRBD2,12,TRBV6-5,ASSWTSGYNEQF
TRBD2,14,TRBV15,ATSRVSGSRADTQY